The clone carrying this T cell receptor beta chain has only a few counts. Its target is not known. A library of TCRbeta sequences, prepared with unique molecular identifiers, was generated. TCRdb passed the PCR reads through MiXCR, listing each CDR3 protein once. In the table there are fewer than 400,000 distinct CDR3 sequences, 23% of which are singletons. The sample originates from a study of T-cell reconstitution after alpha-beta-depleted transplantation in children. V lost 0 bases and J 2 bases, leaving 14 bases between the germline ends. The CDR3 length is 15 residues. CDR1 GTSNPN and CDR2 SVGIG come from the germline V gene (reference sequence). Overall study results and limits: Counts and diversity of T cells one year after transplant came mostly from newly produced T cells. Recipient T cells and thymic progenitors that survived were the source of the high TCRbeta diversity seen at day 60 in some patients. It was reported that alpha-beta T cells came from several hundred expanded graft clones (about two months after transplant).

This sequence was found in a male patient younger than 18 who had a stem cell transplant for acute lymphoblastic leukemia, so the T cells may come from the graft donor. The chain carries TRBV30 and TRBJ2-7, with D possibly being TRBD2 (5 bases). Sequencing used PBMCs, mostly from graft donor cells, obtained 180 days after TCRalphabeta/CD19-depleted stem cell transplant. The CDR3 region is CAWSVLASPTYEQYF. CDR3 DNA: TGTGCCTGGAGTGTACTGGCTAGCCCTACCTACGAGCAGTACTTC.